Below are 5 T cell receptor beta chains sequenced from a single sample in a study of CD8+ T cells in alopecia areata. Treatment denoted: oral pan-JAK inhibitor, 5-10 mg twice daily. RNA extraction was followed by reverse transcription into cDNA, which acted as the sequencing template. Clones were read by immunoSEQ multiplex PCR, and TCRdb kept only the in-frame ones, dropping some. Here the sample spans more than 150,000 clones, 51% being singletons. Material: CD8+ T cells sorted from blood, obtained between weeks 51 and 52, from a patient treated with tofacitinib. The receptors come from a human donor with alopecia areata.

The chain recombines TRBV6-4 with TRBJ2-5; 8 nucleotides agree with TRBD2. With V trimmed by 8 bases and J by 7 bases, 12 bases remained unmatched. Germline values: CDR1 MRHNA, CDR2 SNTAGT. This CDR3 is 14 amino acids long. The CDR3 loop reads CASGERGPPGTQYF. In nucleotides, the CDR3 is TGTGCCAGCGGGGAGCGGGGGCCCCCTGGGACCCAGTACTTC.

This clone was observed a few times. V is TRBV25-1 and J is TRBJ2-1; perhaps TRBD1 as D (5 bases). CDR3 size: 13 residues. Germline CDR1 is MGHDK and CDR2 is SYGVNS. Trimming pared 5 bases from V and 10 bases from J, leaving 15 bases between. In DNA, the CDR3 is TGTGCCAGCAGTTCCGTGTGGGGCGGCGAGCAGTTCTTC. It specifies CASSSVWGGEQFF.

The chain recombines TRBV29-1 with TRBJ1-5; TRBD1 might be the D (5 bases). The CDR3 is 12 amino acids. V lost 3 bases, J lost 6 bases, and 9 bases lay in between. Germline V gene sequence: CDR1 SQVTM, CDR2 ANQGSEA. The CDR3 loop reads CSVEGDGQPQHF. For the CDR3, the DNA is TGCAGCGTTGAGGGGGATGGTCAGCCCCAGCATTTT.

In DNA form, the CDR3 reads TGTGCCAGCAGTTGGACAGGGAATGGCTACACCTTC. It yields the protein CASSWTGNGYTF. The chain uses TRBV2 and TRBJ1-2, with TRBD1 matching 8 bases. The trim removed 5 bases at V and 6 bases at J, leaving 2 bases unmatched. This CDR3 region has 12 residues. CDR1 is SNHLY, CDR2 FYNNEI, per germline.

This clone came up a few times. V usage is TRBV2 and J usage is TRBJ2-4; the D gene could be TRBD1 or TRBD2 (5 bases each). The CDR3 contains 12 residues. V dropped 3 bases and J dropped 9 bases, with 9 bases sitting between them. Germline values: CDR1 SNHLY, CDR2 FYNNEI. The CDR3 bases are TGTGCCAGCAGTGATTTTGGGACCATTCAGTACTTC. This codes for CASSDFGTIQYF.